This T cell receptor beta chain emerged from a study of OX40 agonist ivuxolimab in advanced cancers. Study-level information: Averaging roughly 60 years in age, with a range of roughly 20 to 90, the cohort was about 85% male. Participants could have had prior anti-PD-1, anti-PD-L1 or anti-CTLA-4 therapy, and about 37% had some. Overall study findings and caveats: The specificity for antigen of the expanded peripheral T cells was not determined.

For this clone: No antigen is known for it.

Sequenced by immunoSEQ multiplex PCR; TCRdb stores in-frame clones only, minus some. The table includes about 84,000 clones, roughly 87% detected once. This CDR3 contains 16 residues. V was clipped by 0 bases and J by 2 bases, with 12 bases between them. Germline CDR1 reads SGHNT; CDR2 reads YYREEE (reference sequence). The sequencing here drew on CD4+ or CD8+ T cells sorted from blood, taken in a trial of the OX40 agonist ivuxolimab. The sequence was collected from an adult with an advanced solid tumor such as melanoma, head and neck, liver or kidney cancer. The V call is TRBV5-4, the J call TRBJ2-1, with D perhaps matching TRBD2 (6 bases). CDR3 sequence reads: CASSLGLGGAYNEQFF. In nucleotides, the CDR3 is TGTGCCAGCAGCTTGGGACTAGGTGGCGCCTACAATGAGCAGTTCTTC.